The T cell receptor (beta chain) under discussion was sequenced for a study of beta chain features in type 1 diabetes. Study-wide results and caveats: Insertions were fewer and deletions more numerous at VDJ junctions in type 1 diabetes patients. Researchers reported that naive, central memory and Treg TCRB repertoires appeared more similar in patients than in healthy donors. Whether HLA type affects TCRB rearrangement stayed undetermined in the present work.

This clone occurred many times. Its specificity is not known. Reverse transcribing all isolated RNA meant expressed TCRB transcripts were sequenced. TCRdb's table, derived via immunoSEQ multiplex PCR, lists solely in-frame clones and lacks some. The table shows about 220,000 clones, with roughly 10% occurring only once. This CDR3 has 14 amino acids. CDR1 and CDR2 (germline): SGHAT, FQNNGV. With 8 bases clipped from V and 7 bases from J, the junction kept 9 bases outside the gene matches. The chain uses TRBV11-2 and TRBJ2-1, with TRBD1 matching 9 bases. The receptor comes from a man aged 18 to 29 in good health. The sequencing input was central memory CD4+ T cells from blood. DNA of the CDR3: TGTGCCAGCGGCCGGGACAGGGTAACGAATGAGCAGTTCTTC. Translation: CASGRDRVTNEQFF.